This T cell receptor beta chain came from a study of graft-versus-host responses after intestinal transplantation. Study details: Among the recipients, transplants were multivisceral, liver-intestinal, or isolated intestinal.

A word on this clone: The antigen is undetermined.

Germline values: CDR1 MNHNY, CDR2 SVGAGI (reference sequence). Trimming shortened V by 4 bases and J by 6 bases, and 16 bases separated the two germline ends. The CDR3 covers 15 residues. Study-wide results and caveats: GvH clones were found in recipient marrow; some appeared first in ileum or blood.

The repertoire was sequenced with immunoSEQ multiplex PCR; TCRdb's copy has only in-frame clones and lacks some. The data show roughly 97,000 clones, less than 90% seen once. The sample was unstimulated CD4+ T cells sorted from spleen or lymph node cells, taken before intestinal transplant. The chain joins TRBV6-6 to TRBJ2-1, with D tentatively TRBD2 (5 bases). The TCR sequence derives from a human donor who received an intestinal transplant. As DNA, the CDR3 is TGTGCCAGCAGTTCCCCTTTTGGGAGTTCCAATGAGCAGTTCTTC. It codes for CASSSPFGSSNEQFF.